The subject of this entry is one TCR beta chain. What antigen it recognizes has not been identified. No much larger clonotype is one base removed from it; base qualities were not supplied. The collaborating institutions used their own protocols to collect whole blood in K2EDTA tubes. For TCRbeta analysis, collaborator samples were shipped as frozen whole blood, as isolated PBMCs, or as DNA extracted from either sample type. TCRbeta CDR3 regions were amplified from genomic DNA by means of the immunoSEQ Assay, a bias-controlled multiplex PCR. In the paper's pipeline: The number of nucleated cells in each sample was estimated from the amplification of reference gene primers within the assay. To quantify the absolute abundance of each unique TCRbeta CDR3 rearrangement, sequence reads were collapsed and filtered. For each sample, productive Simpson clonality was calculated as the square root of Simpson's diversity index over productive rearrangements. As stored in TCRdb, this immuneACCESS dataset retains in-frame rearrangements with V and J assigned. A fraction of the clones does not appear; measured against another copy, unresolved V genes explain less than half of the discrepancy, and the remainder lacks a known reason. V and J calls plus clone size are reproduced from that table; the DNA served to infer D and trimming. The sample contains under 200,000 clones, over 65% of them found a single time. In total, the top ten clones hold approximately 8% of the sample.

The data originate from a study of blood T cell repertoires in COVID-19 (TCRdb year 2020). Background for the entire study: The collaborator samples originated in the United States, Italy and Spain and spanned the acute and convalescent phases of COVID-19. The prospective study material was composed of cDNA or gDNA derived from T cells, B-cell-depleted T cells, or PBMCs. Subjects who had been exposed to COVID-19, were actively infected with it, or had recovered from it provided the deeply sampled blood TCRbeta repertoires that made up the dataset. The repertoires were released in a freely available public database meant as a resource for research on the immune response to SARS-CoV-2. Samples came from the ongoing ImmuneRACE study (first 160 participants) plus 1,254 subjects from 6 global collaborators. Sample metadata almost always included a de-identified subject ID, COVID-19 status, age in years and sex. Where available, HLA class I and class II types were taken from metadata supplied by the sample provider and were not determined by assay-based typing.

Study-wide findings and limitations: The amount of clinical and demographic metadata varied by source and participant and was provided uncurated.

V is reduced by 5 bases and J by 2 bases, leaving a spacing of 16 bases between them. The CDR3, cysteine through phenylalanine, is 15 amino acids long. This entry keeps only the CDR3 DNA: 45 bases, framed from base 1. The germline V gene provides CDR1 MDHEN and CDR2 SYDVKM. The sequenced material came from peripheral blood. The V and J segments used are TRBV28 and TRBJ2-7, and the D gene may be TRBD1, 5 bases matching. The receptor comes from a man aged 55 to 69 with acute or convalescent COVID-19. The DNA sequence is given as TGTGCCAGCAGTCCACGACAGACAGTCACCTACGAGCAGTACTTC. Translated, this gives CASSPRQTVTYEQYF.